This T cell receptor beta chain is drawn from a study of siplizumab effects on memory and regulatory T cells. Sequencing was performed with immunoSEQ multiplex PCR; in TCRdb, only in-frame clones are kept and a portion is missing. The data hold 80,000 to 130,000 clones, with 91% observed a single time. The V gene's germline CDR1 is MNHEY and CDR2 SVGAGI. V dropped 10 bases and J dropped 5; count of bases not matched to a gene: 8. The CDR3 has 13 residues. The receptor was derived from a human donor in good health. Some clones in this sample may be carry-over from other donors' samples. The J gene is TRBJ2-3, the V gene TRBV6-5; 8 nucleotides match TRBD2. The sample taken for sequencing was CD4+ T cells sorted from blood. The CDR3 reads CATKREKRDTQYF. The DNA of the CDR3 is TGTGCCACCAAGCGGGAGAAGAGAGATACGCAGTATTTT.